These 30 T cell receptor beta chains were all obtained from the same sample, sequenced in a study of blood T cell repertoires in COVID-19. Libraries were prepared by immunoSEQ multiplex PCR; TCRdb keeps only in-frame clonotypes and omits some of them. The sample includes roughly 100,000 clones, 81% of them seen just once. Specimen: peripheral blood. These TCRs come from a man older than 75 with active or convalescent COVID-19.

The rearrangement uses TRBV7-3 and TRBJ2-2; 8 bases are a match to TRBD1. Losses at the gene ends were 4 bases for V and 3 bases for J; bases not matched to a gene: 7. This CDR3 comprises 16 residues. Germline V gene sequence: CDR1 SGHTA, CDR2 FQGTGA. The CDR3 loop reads CASSSQGARDTGELFF. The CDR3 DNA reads TGTGCCAGCAGCTCCCAGGGGGCGCGGGACACCGGGGAGCTGTTTTTT.

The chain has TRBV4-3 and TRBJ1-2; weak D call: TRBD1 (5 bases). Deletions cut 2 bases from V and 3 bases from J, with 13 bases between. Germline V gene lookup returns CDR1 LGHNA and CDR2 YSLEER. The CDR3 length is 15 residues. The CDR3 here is CASSQSTGAYYGYTF. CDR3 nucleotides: TGCGCCAGCAGCCAATCCACAGGTGCCTACTATGGCTACACCTTC.

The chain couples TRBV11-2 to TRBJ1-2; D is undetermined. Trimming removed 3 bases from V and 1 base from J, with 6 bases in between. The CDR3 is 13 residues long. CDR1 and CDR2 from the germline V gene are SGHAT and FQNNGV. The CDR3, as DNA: TGTGCCAGCAGCTTTGGGAGTAACTATGGCTACACCTTC. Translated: CASSFGSNYGYTF.

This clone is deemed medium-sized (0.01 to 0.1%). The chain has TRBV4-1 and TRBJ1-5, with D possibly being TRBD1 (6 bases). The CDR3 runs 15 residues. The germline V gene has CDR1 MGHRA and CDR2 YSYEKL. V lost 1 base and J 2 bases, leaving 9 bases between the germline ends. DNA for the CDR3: TGCGCCAGCAGCCAAGTTCCAGGGGGCAATCAGCCCCAGCATTTT. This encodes CASSQVPGGNQPQHF.

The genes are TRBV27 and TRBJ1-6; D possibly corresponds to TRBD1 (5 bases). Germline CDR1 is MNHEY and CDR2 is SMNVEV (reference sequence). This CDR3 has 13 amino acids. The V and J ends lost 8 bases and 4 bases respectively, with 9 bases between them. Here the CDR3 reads CASGQVYNSPLHF. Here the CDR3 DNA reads TGTGCCAGCGGACAAGTATATAATTCACCCCTCCACTTT.

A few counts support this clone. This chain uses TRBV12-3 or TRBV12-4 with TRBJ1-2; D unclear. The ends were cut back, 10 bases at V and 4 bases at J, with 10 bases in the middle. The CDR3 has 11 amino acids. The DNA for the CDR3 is TGTGCCACAGGTAGAGCCTATGGCTACACCTTC. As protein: CATGRAYGYTF.

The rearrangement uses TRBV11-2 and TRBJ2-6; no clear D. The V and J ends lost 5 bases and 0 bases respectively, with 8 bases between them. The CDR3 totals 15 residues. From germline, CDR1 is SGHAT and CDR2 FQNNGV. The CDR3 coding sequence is TGTGCCAGCAGCCGCGATAGCTCTGGGGCCAACGTCCTGACTTTC. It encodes CASSRDSSGANVLTF. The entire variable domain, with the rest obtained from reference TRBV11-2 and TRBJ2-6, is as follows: EAGVAQSPRYKIIEKRQSVAFWCNPISGHATLYWYQQILGQGPKLLIQFQNNGVVDDSQLPKDRFSAERLKGVDSTLKIQPAKLEDSAVYLCASSRDSSGANVLTFGAGSRLTVL.

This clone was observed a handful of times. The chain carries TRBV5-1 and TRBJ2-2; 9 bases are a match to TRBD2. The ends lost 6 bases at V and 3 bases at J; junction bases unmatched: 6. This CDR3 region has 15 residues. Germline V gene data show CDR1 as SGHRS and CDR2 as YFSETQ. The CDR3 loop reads CASTLLAGYTGELFF. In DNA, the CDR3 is TGCGCCAGCACCCTCCTAGCGGGGTACACCGGGGAGCTGTTTTTT.

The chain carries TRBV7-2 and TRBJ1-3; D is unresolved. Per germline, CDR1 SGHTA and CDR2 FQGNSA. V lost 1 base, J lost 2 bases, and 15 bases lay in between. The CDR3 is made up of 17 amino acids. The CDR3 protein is CASSLVQVVVAGNTIYF. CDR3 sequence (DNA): TGTGCCAGCAGCTTAGTCCAAGTGGTAGTTGCTGGAAACACCATATATTTT.

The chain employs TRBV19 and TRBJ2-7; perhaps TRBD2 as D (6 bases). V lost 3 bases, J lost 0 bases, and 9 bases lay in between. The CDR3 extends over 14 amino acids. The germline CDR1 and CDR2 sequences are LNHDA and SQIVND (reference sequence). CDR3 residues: CASSIRGSSYEQYF. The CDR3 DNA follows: TGTGCCAGTAGTATCCGGGGGAGCTCCTACGAGCAGTACTTC.

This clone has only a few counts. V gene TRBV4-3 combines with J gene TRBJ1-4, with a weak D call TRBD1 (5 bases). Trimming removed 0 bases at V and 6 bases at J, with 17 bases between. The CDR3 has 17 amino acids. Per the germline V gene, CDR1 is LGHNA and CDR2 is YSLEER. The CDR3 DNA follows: TGCGCCAGCAGCCAAGATTCTTCGGGGGTGGGGGATGAAAAACTGTTTTTT. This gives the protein CASSQDSSGVGDEKLFF.

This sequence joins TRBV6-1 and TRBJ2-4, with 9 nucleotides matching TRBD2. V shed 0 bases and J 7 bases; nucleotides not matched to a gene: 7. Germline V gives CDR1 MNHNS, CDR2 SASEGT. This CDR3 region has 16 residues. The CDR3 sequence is CASSEAGLAGSNIQYF. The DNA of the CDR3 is TGTGCCAGCAGTGAAGCCGGGCTAGCGGGGAGCAACATTCAGTACTTC.

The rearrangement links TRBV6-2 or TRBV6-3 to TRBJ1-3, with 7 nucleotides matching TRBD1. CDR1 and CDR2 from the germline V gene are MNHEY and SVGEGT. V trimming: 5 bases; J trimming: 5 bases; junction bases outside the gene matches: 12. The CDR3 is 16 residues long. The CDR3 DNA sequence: TGTGCCAGCAGTCGGAACCGGGACAGATCTAGAAACACCATATATTTT. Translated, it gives CASSRNRDRSRNTIYF.

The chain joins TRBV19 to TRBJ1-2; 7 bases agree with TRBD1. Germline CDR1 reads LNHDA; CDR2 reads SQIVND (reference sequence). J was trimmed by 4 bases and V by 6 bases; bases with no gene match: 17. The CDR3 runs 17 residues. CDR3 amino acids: CASSPSLGGRGSYGYTF. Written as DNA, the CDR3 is TGTGCCAGTAGCCCCTCCCTAGGGGGCAGAGGATCCTATGGCTACACCTTC.

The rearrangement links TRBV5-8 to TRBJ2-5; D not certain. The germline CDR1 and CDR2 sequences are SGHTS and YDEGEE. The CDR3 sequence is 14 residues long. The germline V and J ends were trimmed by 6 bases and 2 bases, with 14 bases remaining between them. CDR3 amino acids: CASIRVPSQETQYF. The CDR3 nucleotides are TGTGCCAGCATCCGGGTGCCCAGTCAAGAGACCCAGTACTTC.

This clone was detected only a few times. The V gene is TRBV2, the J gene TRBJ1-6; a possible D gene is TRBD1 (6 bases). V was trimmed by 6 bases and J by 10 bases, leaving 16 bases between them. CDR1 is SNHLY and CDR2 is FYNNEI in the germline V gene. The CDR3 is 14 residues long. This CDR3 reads CASSAGGAESPLHF. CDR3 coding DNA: TGTGCCAGCAGCGCCGGGGGGGCGGAATCACCCCTCCACTTT. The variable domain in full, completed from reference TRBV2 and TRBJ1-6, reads EPEVTQTPSHQVTQMGQEVILRCVPISNHLYFYWYRQILGQKVEFLVSFYNNEISEKSEIFDDQFSVERPDGSNFTLKIRSTKLEDSAMYFCASSAGGAESPLHFGNGTRLTVT.

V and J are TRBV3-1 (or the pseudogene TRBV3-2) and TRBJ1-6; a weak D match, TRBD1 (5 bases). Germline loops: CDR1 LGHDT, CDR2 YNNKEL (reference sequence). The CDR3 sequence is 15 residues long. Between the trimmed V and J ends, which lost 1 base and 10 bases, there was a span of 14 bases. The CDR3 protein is CASSQASRAGSPLHF. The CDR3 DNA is TGTGCCAGCAGCCAAGCGTCCAGGGCGGGATCACCCCTCCACTTT.

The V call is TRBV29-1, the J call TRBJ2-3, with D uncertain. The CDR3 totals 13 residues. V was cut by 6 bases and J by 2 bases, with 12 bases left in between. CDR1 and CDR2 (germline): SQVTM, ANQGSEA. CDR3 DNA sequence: TGCAGCGTCGGGTTAGTCGTCACAGATACGCAGTATTTT. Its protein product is CSVGLVVTDTQYF.

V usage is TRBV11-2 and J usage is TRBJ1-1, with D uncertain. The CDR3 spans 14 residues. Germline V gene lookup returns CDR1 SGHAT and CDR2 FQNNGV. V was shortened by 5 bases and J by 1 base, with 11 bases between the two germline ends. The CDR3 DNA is TGTGCCAGCAGCCCCGGACTCACGAACACTGAAGCTTTCTTT. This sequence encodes CASSPGLTNTEAFF.

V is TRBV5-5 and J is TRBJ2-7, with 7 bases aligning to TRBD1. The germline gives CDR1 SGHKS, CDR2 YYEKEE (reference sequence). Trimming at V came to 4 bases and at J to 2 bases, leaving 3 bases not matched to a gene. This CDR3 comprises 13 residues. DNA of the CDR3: TGTGCCAGCAGCCGGACAGGAACCTACGAGCAGTACTTC. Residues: CASSRTGTYEQYF. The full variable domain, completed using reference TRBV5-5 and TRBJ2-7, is DAGVTQSPTHLIKTRGQQVTLRCSPISGHKSVSWYQQVLGQGPQFIFQYYEKEERGRGNFPDRFSARQFPNYSSELNVNALLLGDSALYLCASSRTGTYEQYFGPGTRLTVT.

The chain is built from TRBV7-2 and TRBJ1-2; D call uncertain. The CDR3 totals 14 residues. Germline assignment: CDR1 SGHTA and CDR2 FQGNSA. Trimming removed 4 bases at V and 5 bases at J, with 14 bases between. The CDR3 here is CASSSAGQRYGYTF. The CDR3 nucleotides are TGTGCCAGCAGCTCAGCGGGCCAGCGGTATGGCTACACCTTC. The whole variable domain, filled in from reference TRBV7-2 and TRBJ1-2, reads GAGVSQSPSNKVTEKGKDVELRCDPISGHTALYWYRQSLGQGLEFLIYFQGNSAPDKSGLPSDRFSAERTGGSVSTLTIQRTQQEDSAVYLCASSSAGQRYGYTFGSGTRLTVV.

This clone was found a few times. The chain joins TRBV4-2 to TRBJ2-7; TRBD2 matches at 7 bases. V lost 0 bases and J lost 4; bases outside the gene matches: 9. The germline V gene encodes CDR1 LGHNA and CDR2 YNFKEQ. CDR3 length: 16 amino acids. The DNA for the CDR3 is TGTGCCAGCAGCCAAGAGGCTAGGAGCGGGACGTACGAGCAGTACTTC. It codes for CASSQEARSGTYEQYF.

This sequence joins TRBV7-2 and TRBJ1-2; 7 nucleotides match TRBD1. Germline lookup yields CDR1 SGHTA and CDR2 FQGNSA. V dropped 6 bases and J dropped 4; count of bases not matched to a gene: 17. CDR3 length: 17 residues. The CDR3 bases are TGTGCCAGCAGACACCCGGGACAGACAACAAGGGGCTATGGCTACACCTTC. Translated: CASRHPGQTTRGYGYTF.

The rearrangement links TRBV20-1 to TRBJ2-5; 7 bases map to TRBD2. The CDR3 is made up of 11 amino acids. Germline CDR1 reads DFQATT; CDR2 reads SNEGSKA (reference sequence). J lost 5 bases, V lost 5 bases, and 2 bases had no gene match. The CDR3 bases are TGCAGTGCTGGGGAGGGGGAGACCCAGTACTTC. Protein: CSAGEGETQYF.

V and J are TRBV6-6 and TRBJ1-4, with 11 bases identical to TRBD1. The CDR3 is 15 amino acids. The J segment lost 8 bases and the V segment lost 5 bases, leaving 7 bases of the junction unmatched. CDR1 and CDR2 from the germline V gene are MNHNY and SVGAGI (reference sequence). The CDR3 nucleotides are TGTGCCAGCAGTGTGGGACAGGGGGAAGGGGAAAAACTGTTTTTT. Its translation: CASSVGQGEGEKLFF.

CDR3 sequence (DNA): TGTGCCAGCAGCCACTCGAGGGAGCTAGCCAAAAACATTCAGTACTTC. It yields the protein CASSHSRELAKNIQYF. The chain has TRBV7-2 and TRBJ2-4; a weak D match, TRBD2 (5 bases). Trimming left V 5 bases short and J 0 bases short, with 14 bases between. The CDR3 spans 16 residues. The germline V gene has CDR1 SGHTA and CDR2 FQGNSA.

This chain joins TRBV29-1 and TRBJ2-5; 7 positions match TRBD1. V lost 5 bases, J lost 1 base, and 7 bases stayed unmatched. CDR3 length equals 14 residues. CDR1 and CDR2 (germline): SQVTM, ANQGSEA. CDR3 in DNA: TGCAGCGTTCCCTACAGGGGTAGCCAAGAGACCCAGTACTTC. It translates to CSVPYRGSQETQYF.

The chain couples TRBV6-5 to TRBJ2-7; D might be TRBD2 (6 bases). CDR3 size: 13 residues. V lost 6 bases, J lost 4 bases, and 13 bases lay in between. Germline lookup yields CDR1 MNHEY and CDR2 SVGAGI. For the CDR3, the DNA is TGTGCCAGCAGCGGAGGGGCTGGTTACGAGCAGTACTTC. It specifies CASSGGAGYEQYF.

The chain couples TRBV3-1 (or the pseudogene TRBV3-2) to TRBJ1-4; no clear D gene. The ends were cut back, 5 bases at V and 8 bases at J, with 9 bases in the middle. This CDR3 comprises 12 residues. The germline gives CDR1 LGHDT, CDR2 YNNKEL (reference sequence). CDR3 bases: TGTGCCAGCAGCGATTTAGCAGAAAAACTGTTTTTT. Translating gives CASSDLAEKLFF.

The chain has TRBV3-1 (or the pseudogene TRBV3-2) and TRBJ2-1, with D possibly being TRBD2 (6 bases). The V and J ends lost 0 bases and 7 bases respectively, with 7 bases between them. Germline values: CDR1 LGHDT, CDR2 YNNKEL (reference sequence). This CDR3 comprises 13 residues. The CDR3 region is CASSQDRGNEQFF. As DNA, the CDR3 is TGTGCCAGCAGCCAAGATCGGGGGAATGAGCAGTTCTTC.